Below are 15 T cell receptor beta chains sequenced from a single sample in a study of radiotherapy plus CTLA-4 blockade in lung cancer. The repertoire was sequenced with immunoSEQ multiplex PCR; TCRdb's copy has only in-frame clones and lacks some. The sample shows approximately 50,000 clones, approximately 86% of them seen only once. The material sequenced was peripheral blood, taken from a patient treated with radiotherapy plus ipilimumab. The receptor source for this set is a human donor with non-small cell lung cancer that progressed on radiotherapy plus ipilimumab. Some clones in this sample may be carry-over from other donors' samples.

The chain carries TRBV7-9 and TRBJ1-5, with D maybe TRBD1 (6 bases). V was shortened by 6 bases and J by 0 bases, with 15 bases between the two germline ends. This CDR3 is 16 amino acids long. Per germline, CDR1 SEHNR and CDR2 FQNEAQ (reference sequence). The CDR3 loop reads CASRLPGQDSNQPQHF. The CDR3 nucleotides read TGTGCCAGCAGACTGCCGGGACAAGATAGCAATCAGCCCCAGCATTTT.

The V call is TRBV7-9, the J call TRBJ1-1; TRBD1 is a possible D gene (6 bases). The CDR3 extends over 12 amino acids. Per germline, CDR1 SEHNR and CDR2 FQNEAQ (reference sequence). V was shortened by 0 bases and J by 10 bases, with 9 bases between the two germline ends. CDR3 residues: CASSLAMTGAFF. The CDR3 DNA is TGTGCCAGCAGCTTAGCGATGACAGGAGCTTTCTTT.

This rearrangement joins TRBV5-1 to TRBJ1-3; D not certain. V was clipped by 4 bases and J by 2 bases, with 13 bases between them. This CDR3 has 15 residues. Germline CDR1 reads SGHRS; CDR2 reads YFSETQ. CDR3 DNA sequence: TGCGCCAGCAGCCCGGATCCGACAACTGGAAACACCATATATTTT. Amino acids: CASSPDPTTGNTIYF.

This clone has a handful of counts. The chain couples TRBV5-6 to TRBJ1-4; D is unclear. V was clipped by 4 bases and J by 14 bases, with 15 bases between them. Germline values: CDR1 SGHDT, CDR2 YYEEEE. CDR3 size: 12 residues. This CDR3 reads CASSGERQVLFF. The CDR3 nucleotides read TGTGCCAGCAGCGGCGAGCGGCAAGTTCTGTTTTTT.

The V and J genes are TRBV5-6 and TRBJ1-3; TRBD1 matches 8 bases. The CDR3 extends over 17 amino acids. V gave up 4 bases and J gave up 2 bases; unmatched junction bases: 11. Germline V gene data show CDR1 as SGHDT and CDR2 as YYEEEE. The CDR3 region has the DNA TGTGCCAGCAGCACTCAACAGGGGGGCCGCGCTGGAAACACCATATATTTT. Protein sequence: CASSTQQGGRAGNTIYF.

The rearrangement uses TRBV4-1 and TRBJ2-7, with 9 bases fitting TRBD1. Looked up from germline, CDR1 is MGHRA and CDR2 is YSYEKL. This CDR3 spans 16 amino acids. Trimming removed 1 base from V and 2 bases from J; junction bases left unmatched: 6. DNA for the CDR3: TGCGCCAGCAGCCAAGCCGGGGGGACAGGGACCTACGAGCAGTACTTC. Translated, it gives CASSQAGGTGTYEQYF.

This chain connects TRBV9 to TRBJ2-5, with D possibly TRBD2 on 6 matching bases. Trimming pared 0 bases from V and 2 bases from J, leaving 14 bases between. The V gene's germline CDR1 is SGDLS and CDR2 YYNGEE. CDR3 length: 16 residues. The CDR3 spells CASSVGVLAGQETQYF. The CDR3 DNA reads as TGTGCCAGCAGCGTAGGGGTGCTGGCGGGACAAGAGACCCAGTACTTC.

DNA of the CDR3: TGCGCCAGCAGCTTGGTCAACTTCCTAGCGGGAGGCTCATCCTACAATGAGCAGTTCTTC. Translated, it gives CASSLVNFLAGGSSYNEQFF. The chain combines TRBV5-1 with TRBJ2-1; 11 positions agree with TRBD2. CDR3 length equals 20 residues. From germline, CDR1 is SGHRS and CDR2 YFSETQ. The V segment lost 0 bases and the J segment 1 base; nucleotides outside the gene matches: 12.

This clone was detected a few times. The V and J genes are TRBV10-2 and TRBJ2-2; D is perhaps TRBD2 (5 bases). V gave up 7 bases and J gave up 1 base, with 10 bases separating them. CDR3 length: 14 residues. Per the germline V gene, CDR1 is WSHSY and CDR2 is SAAADI. CDR3 nucleotides: TGCGCCAGCACCCTACTAGGGAACACCGGGGAGCTGTTTTTT. Translated, it gives CASTLLGNTGELFF.

The V call is TRBV5-1, the J call TRBJ2-2, with 8 bases identical to TRBD2. The CDR3 is 15 residues long. Germline V lookup: CDR1 SGHRS, CDR2 YFSETQ. V was clipped by 2 bases and J by 0 bases; unmatched bases: 0. CDR3: CASSLAGANTGELFF. CDR3 DNA sequence: TGCGCCAGCAGCTTAGCGGGAGCGAACACCGGGGAGCTGTTTTTT.

The rearrangement links TRBV10-3 to TRBJ1-2; TRBD1 matches at 7 bases. Germline-derived CDR1 and CDR2 are ENHRY and SYGVKD. The length of the CDR3 is 16 residues. J was trimmed by 1 base and V by 0 bases; bases with no gene match: 5. The CDR3 DNA is TGTGCCATCAGTGAGTCGAGTGGACAGGTTAACTATGGCTACACCTTC. It codes for CAISESSGQVNYGYTF.

The V call is TRBV7-6, the J call TRBJ1-3; D is uncertain. In germline, CDR1 is SGHVS, CDR2 FNYEAQ. The CDR3 has 17 residues. V was shortened by 5 bases and J by 1 base, with 18 bases between the two germline ends. In nucleotides, the CDR3 is TGTGCCAGCAGCCCAATTGCAGGCGGGAAATCTGGAAACACCATATATTTT. This sequence encodes CASSPIAGGKSGNTIYF.

The chain employs TRBV5-5 and TRBJ1-5; 7 bases fit TRBD1. This CDR3 comprises 14 residues. CDR1 is SGHKS, CDR2 YYEKEE, per germline (reference sequence). Unmatched junction bases numbered 4, after V lost 2 bases and J lost 5 bases. The CDR3 region has the DNA TGTGCCAGCAGCTTACGAACAGGGGATCAGCCCCAGCATTTT. It translates to CASSLRTGDQPQHF. The complete variable domain, with remaining parts taken from reference TRBV5-5 and TRBJ1-5, reads DAGVTQSPTHLIKTRGQQVTLRCSPISGHKSVSWYQQVLGQGPQFIFQYYEKEERGRGNFPDRFSARQFPNYSSELNVNALLLGDSALYLCASSLRTGDQPQHFGDGTRLSIL.

The chain links TRBV5-4 to TRBJ2-2; 11 positions agree with TRBD2. The junction had 4 bases not matched to a gene; V was cut back by 3 bases and J by 0 bases. In germline, CDR1 is SGHNT, CDR2 YYREEE (reference sequence). CDR3 length equals 17 residues. CDR3 nucleotides: TGTGCCAGCAGCTCCTTGACTAGCGGGGCGAACACCGGGGAGCTGTTTTTT. It codes for CASSSLTSGANTGELFF.

The chain joins TRBV5-5 to TRBJ1-1, with 7 bases fitting TRBD1. Per the germline V gene, CDR1 is SGHKS and CDR2 is YYEKEE (reference sequence). J was trimmed by 4 bases and V by 3 bases; bases with no gene match: 9. The CDR3 has 15 residues. The CDR3 protein is CASSSSARQGTEAFF. The CDR3 nucleotides are TGTGCCAGCAGCTCCTCAGCCAGACAGGGCACTGAAGCTTTCTTT.